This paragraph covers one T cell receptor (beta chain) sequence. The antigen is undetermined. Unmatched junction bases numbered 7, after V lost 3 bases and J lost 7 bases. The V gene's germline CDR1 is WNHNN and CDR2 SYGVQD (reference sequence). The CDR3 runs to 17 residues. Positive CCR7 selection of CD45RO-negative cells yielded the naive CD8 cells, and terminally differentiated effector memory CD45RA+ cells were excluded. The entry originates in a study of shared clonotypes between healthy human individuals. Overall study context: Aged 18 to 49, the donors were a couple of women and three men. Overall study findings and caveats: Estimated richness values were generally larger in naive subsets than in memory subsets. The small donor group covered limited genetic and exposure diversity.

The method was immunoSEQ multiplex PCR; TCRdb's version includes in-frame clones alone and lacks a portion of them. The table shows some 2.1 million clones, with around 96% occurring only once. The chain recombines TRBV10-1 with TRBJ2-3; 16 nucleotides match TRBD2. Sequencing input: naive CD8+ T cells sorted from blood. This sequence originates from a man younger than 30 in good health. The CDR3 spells CASSESPGLAGGNTQYF. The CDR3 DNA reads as TGCGCCAGCAGTGAAAGCCCGGGACTAGCGGGAGGGAATACGCAGTATTTT.